This is a list of T cell receptor beta chains from one sample in a study of cytomegalovirus exposure and HLA in healthy donors. Clones were read by immunoSEQ multiplex PCR, and TCRdb kept only the in-frame ones, dropping some. The sample carries approximately 200,000 clones, just over 90% recorded once. The sequencing sample was made of PBMCs. The receptors were gathered from a woman aged 18-29 years in good health and CMV-seronegative. Both conserved end residues are part of each CDR3. Each record gives: D gene, V gene, clone size, J gene, CDR3 DNA, CDR3 protein. A D gene is named only where the DNA matches it firmly. Size values are once, few and many counts, or a class for expanded clones, and some rows have none.

d_call: NA
v_call: TRBV5-4
clone_size: NA
j_call: TRBJ2-7
cdr3_nt: TGTGCCAGCAGCTTGAGAGACTCCTACGAGCAGTACTTC
cdr3_aa: CASSLRDSYEQYF

d_call: NA
v_call: TRBV28
clone_size: NA
j_call: TRBJ1-2
cdr3_nt: TGTGCCAGCAGTTTAGGCAGTGCTAACTATGGCTACACCTTC
cdr3_aa: CASSLGSANYGYTF

d_call: NA
v_call: TRBV7-9
clone_size: NA
j_call: TRBJ2-7
cdr3_nt: TGTGCCAGCAGTAAAACAGGGCAGGGTTTCGACGAGCAGTACTTC
cdr3_aa: CASSKTGQGFDEQYF

d_call: NA
v_call: TRBV7-9
clone_size: NA
j_call: TRBJ1-3
cdr3_nt: TGTGCCAGCAGCTCACCACTACAGGATGTAAAAATCTCTGGAAACACCATATATTTT
cdr3_aa: CASSSPLQDVKISGNTIYF

d_call: TRBD2
v_call: TRBV19
clone_size: NA
j_call: TRBJ2-7
cdr3_nt: TGTGCCAGTAGTCGGGCCTTAGCGGGAGAGTACGAGCAGTACTTC
cdr3_aa: CASSRALAGEYEQYF

d_call: NA
v_call: TRBV7-3
clone_size: NA
j_call: TRBJ2-7
cdr3_nt: TGTGCCAGCAGCTTAAGGCCCACCTACGAGCAGTACTTC
cdr3_aa: CASSLRPTYEQYF

d_call: NA
v_call: TRBV9
clone_size: once
j_call: TRBJ2-1
cdr3_nt: TGTGCCAGCAGCGTAGAACCAGTTATTGGGACAGAGCAGTTCTTC
cdr3_aa: CASSVEPVIGTEQFF

d_call: NA
v_call: TRBV30
clone_size: NA
j_call: TRBJ2-6
cdr3_nt: TGTGCCTGGACCGCTACTGGGGCCAACGTCCTGACTTTC
cdr3_aa: CAWTATGANVLTF

d_call: TRBD1
v_call: TRBV7-2
clone_size: NA
j_call: TRBJ1-2
cdr3_nt: TGTGCCAGCAGCTTAGCTGACAGGGGGAAATCTTCAGACTATGGCTACACCTTC
cdr3_aa: CASSLADRGKSSDYGYTF

d_call: TRBD2
v_call: TRBV7-9
clone_size: NA
j_call: TRBJ2-1
cdr3_nt: TGTGCCAGCAGTTATAGCGGGAGGGCCAACGAGCAGTTCTTC
cdr3_aa: CASSYSGRANEQFF

d_call: NA
v_call: TRBV2
clone_size: NA
j_call: TRBJ1-1
cdr3_nt: TGTGCCAGCGTTTTCGTTCTGGGGGGGAGGGGCACTGAAGCTTTCTTT
cdr3_aa: CASVFVLGGRGTEAFF

d_call: TRBD1
v_call: TRBV7-9
clone_size: NA
j_call: TRBJ1-1
cdr3_nt: TGTGCCAGCAGTCATAATCGACAGGGGCCGGGGCGCACTGAAGCTTTCTTT
cdr3_aa: CASSHNRQGPGRTEAFF

d_call: NA
v_call: TRBV4-1
clone_size: NA
j_call: TRBJ1-1
cdr3_nt: TGCGCCAGCAGCCCGCGGGGGAACACTGAAGCTTTCTTT
cdr3_aa: CASSPRGNTEAFF

d_call: TRBD2
v_call: TRBV10-3
clone_size: NA
j_call: TRBJ2-7
cdr3_nt: TGTGCCATCAGACGACCTGGAGCGGGAGTTTACGAGCAGTACTTC
cdr3_aa: CAIRRPGAGVYEQYF

d_call: NA
v_call: TRBV2
clone_size: NA
j_call: TRBJ1-5
cdr3_nt: TGTGCCAGCAGTGGTGTCGGGGGTTTCCAGCCCCAGCATTTT
cdr3_aa: CASSGVGGFQPQHF

d_call: NA
v_call: TRBV2
clone_size: NA
j_call: TRBJ1-2
cdr3_nt: TGTGCCAGCATTGGGCCGAGACAGAATAGCGGGGGCTACACCTTC
cdr3_aa: CASIGPRQNSGGYTF

d_call: NA
v_call: TRBV28
clone_size: NA
j_call: TRBJ2-7
cdr3_nt: TGTGCCAGCAGTCCCCAGGGCAGTACCTACGAGCAGTACTTC
cdr3_aa: CASSPQGSTYEQYF

d_call: NA
v_call: TRBV7-6
clone_size: NA
j_call: TRBJ2-7
cdr3_nt: TGTGCCAGCAGCTTAGCGGAAGGGAGGGAGCAGTACTTC
cdr3_aa: CASSLAEGREQYF

d_call: NA
v_call: TRBV15
clone_size: NA
j_call: TRBJ1-5
cdr3_nt: TGTGCCACCAGCAATCAACGGGGGGGTTTACAGCCCCAGCATTTT
cdr3_aa: CATSNQRGGLQPQHF

d_call: NA
v_call: TRBV27
clone_size: NA
j_call: TRBJ2-1
cdr3_nt: TGTGCCAGCGGGGGAGGGAGAGGGGGACCCGGGGGCCTCAATGAGCAGTTCTTC
cdr3_aa: CASGGGRGGPGGLNEQFF

d_call: TRBD2
v_call: TRBV5-4
clone_size: NA
j_call: TRBJ2-7
cdr3_nt: TGTGCCAGCAGCGCATGGACTAGCGGGAGTCTGTACGAGCAGTACTTC
cdr3_aa: CASSAWTSGSLYEQYF

d_call: TRBD1
v_call: TRBV6-5
clone_size: NA
j_call: TRBJ2-7
cdr3_nt: TGTGCCAGCAGTTCGTCCGGGACAGGGAGGTGGACGTACTTC
cdr3_aa: CASSSSGTGRWTYF

d_call: NA
v_call: TRBV7-2
clone_size: NA
j_call: TRBJ2-7
cdr3_nt: TGTGCCAGCAGCCGCGGGACAGCCCCCTACGAGCAGTACTTC
cdr3_aa: CASSRGTAPYEQYF

d_call: NA
v_call: TRBV7-8
clone_size: NA
j_call: TRBJ2-7
cdr3_nt: TGTGCCAGCAGCCGTGCCTACGACAGAAACTACGAGCAGTACTTC
cdr3_aa: CASSRAYDRNYEQYF

d_call: TRBD1
v_call: TRBV29-1
clone_size: NA
j_call: TRBJ2-7
cdr3_nt: TGCAGCGTTGCTCCTTTTAGGGGGCCCAACGCCTACGAGCAGTACTTC
cdr3_aa: CSVAPFRGPNAYEQYF

d_call: TRBD1
v_call: TRBV28
clone_size: NA
j_call: TRBJ1-1
cdr3_nt: TGTGCCAGCAGTCCCCCGGGACAGGGGGCGTCTGACACTGAAGCTTTCTTT
cdr3_aa: CASSPPGQGASDTEAFF

d_call: NA
v_call: TRBV7-9
clone_size: NA
j_call: TRBJ1-4
cdr3_nt: TGTGCCAGCAGCTTAAGAGCGGGGGTTGAGGAAAAACTGTTTTTT
cdr3_aa: CASSLRAGVEEKLFF

d_call: TRBD1
v_call: TRBV19
clone_size: NA
j_call: TRBJ2-5
cdr3_nt: TGTGCCAGTAGTACTGGGGACAGGGCAGGGGAGACCCAGTACTTC
cdr3_aa: CASSTGDRAGETQYF

d_call: TRBD2
v_call: TRBV5-1
clone_size: NA
j_call: TRBJ2-2
cdr3_nt: TGCGCCAGCAGCTTGGGAGCGGGACGGAACACCGGGGAGCTGTTTTTT
cdr3_aa: CASSLGAGRNTGELFF

d_call: TRBD1
v_call: TRBV4-1
clone_size: NA
j_call: TRBJ1-2
cdr3_nt: TGCGCCAGCAGCCAAGAAGACCTCAGGGGGTCCGGGGGCTACACCTTC
cdr3_aa: CASSQEDLRGSGGYTF

d_call: TRBD2
v_call: TRBV29-1
clone_size: NA
j_call: TRBJ2-7
cdr3_nt: TGCAGCGTTGATCGACCTCAAAGCGGGGGCGCGGAGCAGTACTTC
cdr3_aa: CSVDRPQSGGAEQYF

d_call: NA
v_call: TRBV11-3
clone_size: NA
j_call: TRBJ2-7
cdr3_nt: TGTGCCAGCAGCCTATCCTCCGGGACTTCACGATACGAGCAGTACTTC
cdr3_aa: CASSLSSGTSRYEQYF

d_call: NA
v_call: TRBV19
clone_size: few
j_call: TRBJ2-7
cdr3_nt: TGTGCCAGTAGTATACCGAACAGAGACGAGCAGTACTTC
cdr3_aa: CASSIPNRDEQYF

d_call: TRBD1
v_call: TRBV30
clone_size: NA
j_call: TRBJ1-6
cdr3_nt: TGTGCCTGCCAAAAGGACAGGGGGGTTTCACCCCTCCACTTT
cdr3_aa: CACQKDRGVSPLHF

d_call: NA
v_call: TRBV5-1
clone_size: once
j_call: TRBJ1-1
cdr3_nt: TGCGCCAGCAGCTTGGGGTTGTTAGGGGCCGACACTGAAGCTTTCTTT
cdr3_aa: CASSLGLLGADTEAFF

d_call: NA
v_call: TRBV21-1
clone_size: NA
j_call: TRBJ2-3
cdr3_nt: TGTGCCAGCAGCCCTTCTTCGTCGGGACACCTCACAGATACGCAGTATTTT
cdr3_aa: CASSPSSSGHLTDTQYF

d_call: NA
v_call: TRBV9
clone_size: NA
j_call: TRBJ1-1
cdr3_nt: TGTGCCAGCAGCGTAAGGAGTGATTACACTGAAGCTTTCTTT
cdr3_aa: CASSVRSDYTEAFF

d_call: NA
v_call: TRBV5-4
clone_size: once
j_call: TRBJ2-7
cdr3_nt: TGTGCCAGCAGCCAAGGACATGGGGGGTACGAGCAGTACTTC
cdr3_aa: CASSQGHGGYEQYF

d_call: NA
v_call: TRBV10-3
clone_size: NA
j_call: TRBJ2-1
cdr3_nt: TGTGCCATCAGTGAGTCGGCAGGGTGGGGTGAGCAGTTCTTC
cdr3_aa: CAISESAGWGEQFF

d_call: TRBD1
v_call: TRBV2
clone_size: NA
j_call: TRBJ1-1
cdr3_nt: TGTGCCAGCAGCGCCTTAAGGACAGGGAATGGGGGAGCTTTCTTT
cdr3_aa: CASSALRTGNGGAFF

d_call: TRBD1
v_call: TRBV6-1
clone_size: NA
j_call: TRBJ2-3
cdr3_nt: TGTGCCAGCAGAAGGATCACAGGGGCCGCAGATACGCAGTATTTT
cdr3_aa: CASRRITGAADTQYF

d_call: TRBD1
v_call: TRBV27
clone_size: NA
j_call: TRBJ2-1
cdr3_nt: TGTGCCAGCAGTTTCGGACAGGGGAACAATGAGCAGTTCTTC
cdr3_aa: CASSFGQGNNEQFF

d_call: NA
v_call: TRBV9
clone_size: NA
j_call: TRBJ2-1
cdr3_nt: TGTGCCAGCAGCGTATACGGGAGCTCGGGTGAGCAGTTCTTC
cdr3_aa: CASSVYGSSGEQFF

d_call: NA
v_call: TRBV2
clone_size: NA
j_call: TRBJ2-2
cdr3_nt: TGTGCCAGCAGAAGGACACGAAACACCGGGGAGCTGTTTTTT
cdr3_aa: CASRRTRNTGELFF

d_call: NA
v_call: TRBV7-8
clone_size: NA
j_call: TRBJ1-1
cdr3_nt: TGTGCCAGCAGCTTCCGGACAGTTAGGAGCACTGAAGCTTTCTTT
cdr3_aa: CASSFRTVRSTEAFF

d_call: TRBD1
v_call: TRBV9
clone_size: NA
j_call: TRBJ2-2
cdr3_nt: TGTGCCAGCAGCGTAGGAGGGGGCGAACTTGCCGGGGAGCTGTTTTTT
cdr3_aa: CASSVGGGELAGELFF

d_call: TRBD1
v_call: TRBV5-1
clone_size: NA
j_call: TRBJ1-4
cdr3_nt: TGCGCCAGCAGCTTGGGGGGACAGAGAAATGAAAAACTGTTTTTT
cdr3_aa: CASSLGGQRNEKLFF

d_call: NA
v_call: TRBV27
clone_size: NA
j_call: TRBJ1-3
cdr3_nt: TGTGCCAGCAGTCTTACATACAACAGTGGCTTGGCTGGAAACACCATATATTTT
cdr3_aa: CASSLTYNSGLAGNTIYF

d_call: NA
v_call: TRBV6-1
clone_size: NA
j_call: TRBJ2-2
cdr3_nt: TGTGCCAGCAGTGAAACTCGCACAGGCCTGAACACCGGGGAGCTGTTTTTT
cdr3_aa: CASSETRTGLNTGELFF

d_call: NA
v_call: TRBV5-1
clone_size: NA
j_call: TRBJ1-2
cdr3_nt: TGCGCCAGCAGCTTTAGCCAGGGGAGGGACTATGGCTACACCTTC
cdr3_aa: CASSFSQGRDYGYTF

d_call: TRBD2
v_call: TRBV5-1
clone_size: NA
j_call: TRBJ2-1
cdr3_nt: TGCGCCAGCAGCTTGGGGGGACTAGCGGGAGGAAGTGAGCAGTTCTTC
cdr3_aa: CASSLGGLAGGSEQFF

d_call: TRBD2
v_call: TRBV9
clone_size: NA
j_call: TRBJ2-7
cdr3_nt: TGTGCCAGCAGCGTAGTTACTAGCGGGAGTGGAGAGCAGTACTTC
cdr3_aa: CASSVVTSGSGEQYF

d_call: NA
v_call: TRBV2
clone_size: NA
j_call: TRBJ1-1
cdr3_nt: TGTGCCAGCAACCCACAGGGTGCCCCGAACACTGAAGCTTTCTTT
cdr3_aa: CASNPQGAPNTEAFF

d_call: NA
v_call: TRBV5-6
clone_size: NA
j_call: TRBJ1-2
cdr3_nt: TGTGCCAGCAGCCGAAGAGTGGACTTTGATGGCTACACCTTC
cdr3_aa: CASSRRVDFDGYTF

d_call: NA
v_call: TRBV4-2
clone_size: NA
j_call: TRBJ2-5
cdr3_nt: TGTGCCAGCAGCCAAGAACCCCTCCTCGGGACACAGACCCAGTACTTC
cdr3_aa: CASSQEPLLGTQTQYF